This T cell receptor (beta chain) stems from a study of human T cells and chemical hapten exposure. Findings of the study overall: Clustering by CDR3 similarity yielded significantly more large clusters from expanded TCRs than controls.

The germline CDR1 and CDR2 sequences are MGHRA and YSYEKL. The V and J ends lost 0 bases and 3 bases, in that order; junction bases with no gene match: 18. The CDR3 totals 20 residues. Time point given: pre-sensitization, week 0. Noted treatment: therapeutic diphenylcyclopropenone sensitization with weekly scalp DPC. The donor pool consisted of alopecia patients aged 18 to 70 years, considered suitable for DPC. This clonotype was found a few times. Antigen specificity is unknown. Individual cDNA molecules in this library carried unique molecular identifiers. TCRdb reprocessed the RACE reads via MiXCR and lists one record per CDR3 protein. Found here are 280,000 or so distinct CDR3 sequences, roughly 7.7% of them singletons; the top ten hold roughly 1.2%.

The V and J genes are TRBV4-1 and TRBJ2-7; 9 nucleotides match TRBD2. The sample in question was whole blood, obtained in connection with sensitization to the hapten diphenylcyclopropenone (DPC). The receptor was derived from a young man with alopecia areata. Some clones in this sample may be carry-over from other donors' samples. The CDR3 DNA follows: TGCGCCAGCAGCCAAGATTTTTGGGAAGCGGGGGGAAGGAGATTCTACGAGCAGTACTTC. This gives the protein CASSQDFWEAGGRRFYEQYF.